Listed below are T cell receptor beta chains from one sample, sequenced in a study of CD8+ T cells in alopecia areata. Profiled with immunoSEQ multiplex PCR; TCRdb holds only in-frame clones, not every one. This sample has about 140,000 clones, with approximately 60% found just once. The sequencing input was CD4+ T cells sorted from blood. The receptors were sampled from a human donor in good health. CDR3s include the opening cysteine and the closing phenylalanine or tryptophan. The order of the fields is clone size, J gene, V gene, CDR3 length, D gene, CDR3 DNA, CDR3 protein. D genes are given only for firm matches. The size of a clone is reported for some rows only, either as once, few or many, or as a class for expanded clones.

NA	TRBJ1-4	TRBV6-5	16	NA	TGTGCCAGCAGTTACGGGGGCGCGGGGGGGAATGAAAAACTGTTTTTT	CASSYGGAGGNEKLFF
NA	TRBJ2-7	TRBV18	14	NA	TGTGCCAGCTCACCAGAAACAGGCGGCGGCGAGCAGTACTTC	CASSPETGGGEQYF
NA	TRBJ1-1	TRBV29-1	11	NA	TGCAGCGTTTCCCTGAACACTGAAGCTTTCTTT	CSVSLNTEAFF
once	TRBJ2-7	TRBV30	14	TRBD1	TGTGCCTGGATTTCGGACAGGAGGACCTACGAGCAGTACTTC	CAWISDRRTYEQYF
NA	TRBJ1-2	TRBV6-5	15	NA	TGTGCCAGCAGTACACGAAGACAGGCTGCATATGGCTACACCTTC	CASSTRRQAAYGYTF
NA	TRBJ1-1	TRBV4-1	15	NA	TGCGCCAGCAGCCAAGGGAACCGGGATCGCACTGAAGCTTTCTTT	CASSQGNRDRTEAFF
NA	TRBJ1-5	TRBV6-5	14	NA	TGTGCCAGCAGTCGGACAGTGGGAAATCAGCCCCAGCATTTT	CASSRTVGNQPQHF
NA	TRBJ1-1	TRBV9	14	NA	TGTGCCAGCACCCTGGATGAGGGTAGCACTGAAGCTTTCTTT	CASTLDEGSTEAFF
few	TRBJ2-1	TRBV11-2	12	NA	TGTGCCAGCAGCTTGGACCGAGGCGAGCAGTTCTTC	CASSLDRGEQFF
NA	TRBJ2-1	TRBV29-1	15	TRBD2	TGCAGCGTAGCAGGACTAGCGGGACTGTACGGTGAGCAGTTCTTC	CSVAGLAGLYGEQFF
NA	TRBJ2-3	TRBV5-4	12	NA	TGTGCCAGCAGCGGCCCGGTGGATACGCAGTATTTT	CASSGPVDTQYF
once	TRBJ2-7	TRBV2	12	NA	TGTGCCAGCAGCCCCACAGGCTACGAGCAGTACTTC	CASSPTGYEQYF
NA	TRBJ1-6	TRBV15	13	NA	TGTGCCACCAGCAGCCAGAATAATTCACCCCTCCACTTT	CATSSQNNSPLHF
NA	TRBJ1-1	TRBV5-1	16	NA	TGCGCCAGCAGCCCCGGAGGGTGGGAGGCGTTCACTGAAGCTTTCTTT	CASSPGGWEAFTEAFF
NA	TRBJ1-1	TRBV2	13	TRBD1	TGTGCCAGCCAACGGACAGGGGGTACTGAAGCTTTCTTT	CASQRTGGTEAFF
NA	TRBJ2-1	TRBV6-5	15	TRBD2	TGTGCCAGCAGGAGATCCGGGACTAGCGTTAATGAGCAGTTCTTC	CASRRSGTSVNEQFF
NA	TRBJ1-5	TRBV15	12	NA	TGTGCCACCAGCAGAGATACTCAGCCCCAGCATTTT	CATSRDTQPQHF
NA	TRBJ2-7	TRBV11-2	16	NA	TGTGCCAGCAGCTCTCTCCAGGGGCGGCGGGAGTTCGAGCAGTACTTC	CASSSLQGRREFEQYF
NA	TRBJ2-7	TRBV27	12	TRBD1	TGTGCCAACACCGGGACAGGGTGGGAGCAGTACTTC	CANTGTGWEQYF
NA	TRBJ2-7	TRBV29-1	12	NA	TGCAGCGTTCCGAGGATCGGAGGCGAGCAGTACTTC	CSVPRIGGEQYF
NA	TRBJ2-1	TRBV29-1	13	NA	TGCAGCGTTGAGGGGGCCGTCTACAATGAGCAGTTCTTC	CSVEGAVYNEQFF
NA	TRBJ2-3	TRBV29-1	12	NA	TGCAGCGTTGAAATCGGTACAGATACGCAGTATTTT	CSVEIGTDTQYF
few	TRBJ2-3	TRBV28	14	NA	TGTGCCAGCAGTATGCTCACGGGGGCAGATACGCAGTATTTT	CASSMLTGADTQYF
NA	TRBJ2-2	TRBV5-1	17	NA	TGCGCCAGCAGCTTGGAGGTCGGCGGCGCGAACACCGGGGAGCTGTTTTTT	CASSLEVGGANTGELFF
NA	TRBJ1-5	TRBV23-1	16	NA	TGCGCCAGCAGTCAAGGGGGAGTGGACGCCAATCAGCCCCAGCATTTT	CASSQGGVDANQPQHF
NA	TRBJ2-7	TRBV4-2	15	NA	TGTGCCAGCAGCCAAAATGTCCCAGGGGAGGACGAGCAGTACTTC	CASSQNVPGEDEQYF
NA	TRBJ2-7	TRBV29-1	11	NA	TGCAGCATAATGGGAGTCTACGAGCAGTACTTC	CSIMGVYEQYF
few	TRBJ2-1	TRBV20-1	11	NA	TGCAGTGCTTCCCTCCTCAATGAGCAGTTCTTC	CSASLLNEQFF
NA	TRBJ2-3	TRBV15	15	NA	TGTGCCACCAGCAGAGGAGGTGGCCGCACAGATACGCAGTATTTT	CATSRGGGRTDTQYF
NA	TRBJ2-7	TRBV6-6	13	TRBD1	TGTGCCAGCAGAAAGGGACAGGGCTACGAGCAGTACTTC	CASRKGQGYEQYF
NA	TRBJ2-5	TRBV27	16	TRBD2	TGTGCCAGCAGTTTAAACCCTCGTGGGGGAGGGGAGACCCAGTACTTC	CASSLNPRGGGETQYF
NA	TRBJ1-4	TRBV10-3	14	TRBD1	TGTGCCATCAGTGGCCGACAGGGCGGCGAAAAACTGTTTTTT	CAISGRQGGEKLFF
NA	TRBJ1-2	TRBV20-1	10	NA	TGCAGTGTGGACGGTCAGGGCGACACCTTC	CSVDGQGDTF
NA	TRBJ1-4	TRBV5-6	13	NA	TGTGCCAGCAGCAGGGGGTCGGTTGAAAAACTGTTTTTT	CASSRGSVEKLFF
NA	TRBJ1-2	TRBV30	13	TRBD1	TGTGCCGAAGACAGGGGGCCTTCGATTAGCTACACCTTC	CAEDRGPSISYTF
few	TRBJ2-6	TRBV29-1	14	NA	TGCAGCGTTGTAACAACTCCTGGGGCCAACGTCCTGACTTTC	CSVVTTPGANVLTF
NA	TRBJ2-5	TRBV2	15	TRBD1	TGTGCCAGCAGAACCCTACAGGGGACGCAGGGGACCCAGTACTTC	CASRTLQGTQGTQYF
few	TRBJ2-1	TRBV6-5	15	TRBD2	TGTGCCAGCAGTTCTTCAGCGGGAGGCTACAATGAGCAGTTCTTC	CASSSSAGGYNEQFF
few	TRBJ2-1	TRBV10-3	15	NA	TGTGCCATCAGCGCCGCGGGAAGCTCCTACAATGAGCAGTTCTTC	CAISAAGSSYNEQFF
NA	TRBJ2-3	TRBV7-2	14	NA	TGTGCCAGCAGCTTAGGTCGTCAACCAGATACGCAGTATTTT	CASSLGRQPDTQYF
NA	TRBJ2-5	TRBV29-1	13	NA	TGCAGCGTTTATACGGCGGAGTGGGAGACCCAGTACTTC	CSVYTAEWETQYF
NA	TRBJ2-1	TRBV23-1	15	TRBD1	TGCGCCAGCAGACGCCATGGGACAGATTACAATGAGCAGTTCTTC	CASRRHGTDYNEQFF
NA	TRBJ1-1	TRBV6-5	15	TRBD1	TGTGCCAGCAGTAACCTAGGGACAGAGAACACTGAAGCTTTCTTT	CASSNLGTENTEAFF
NA	TRBJ2-7	TRBV10-3	14	NA	TGTGCCATCACGCGGGATCAAGCTGGCTACGAGCAGTACTTC	CAITRDQAGYEQYF
NA	TRBJ2-1	TRBV10-3	16	TRBD2	TGTGCCATCAGTGATTCTAGCGGGAGCCAGTACAATGAGCAGTTCTTC	CAISDSSGSQYNEQFF
few	TRBJ1-5	TRBV2	15	NA	TGTGCCACCAACGCCCAGGGTTCCAGCAATCAGCCCCAGCATTTT	CATNAQGSSNQPQHF
NA	TRBJ1-5	TRBV7-8	15	NA	TGTGCCAGCAGTCCCTACCGGGCTCTCAATCAGCCCCAGCATTTT	CASSPYRALNQPQHF
once	TRBJ2-5	TRBV7-2	15	NA	TGTGCCAGCAGCTCCCGTTCTAGCGTAGAAGAGACCCAGTACTTC	CASSSRSSVEETQYF
NA	TRBJ1-1	TRBV15	12	NA	TGTGCCACCAGCTGGGGGAACACTGAAGCTTTCTTT	CATSWGNTEAFF
few	TRBJ1-4	TRBV18	15	NA	TGTGCCAGCTCACCACGACGAGGGAAAAGTGAAAAACTGTTTTTT	CASSPRRGKSEKLFF
NA	TRBJ2-1	TRBV5-1	15	TRBD2	TGCGCCAGCAGCGCCATAGCGGGATCCTACAATGAGCAGTTCTTC	CASSAIAGSYNEQFF
NA	TRBJ2-5	TRBV2	16	NA	TGTGCCAGCAGGGTACAGCATTCGGCCCCACAAGAGACCCAGTACTTC	CASRVQHSAPQETQYF
once	TRBJ1-5	TRBV2	15	TRBD1	TGTGCCAGCAGTGGTCGGACAGGGCGGCTTCAGCCCCAGCATTTT	CASSGRTGRLQPQHF
few	TRBJ1-1	TRBV25-1	12	NA	TGTGCCAGCAGTCTTAAGGGAAGCGAAGCTTTCTTT	CASSLKGSEAFF
few	TRBJ2-1	TRBV29-1	15	NA	TGCAGCGCACGCGCGTTTGGGGGAACCGCCAATGAGCAGTTCTTC	CSARAFGGTANEQFF
NA	TRBJ1-1	TRBV10-2	14	NA	TGCGCCAGCAGTGTGGTCGCGGCAGGCACTGAAGCTTTCTTT	CASSVVAAGTEAFF